A single sample gave rise to the 19 T cell receptor beta chains below, sequenced in a study of blood T cells in healthy people across ages. Using a J-beta primer mix together with a sample-barcoded 5' primer, a second PCR was run for about 6 to 11 cycles. MiXCR was run by TCRdb on the 5' RACE reads, yielding one entry per CDR3 protein. The sample shows 350,000 to 450,000 distinct CDR3 sequences, about 55% of them seen only once. The material sequenced was blood. These receptors were taken from a man in his sixties in good health.

This rearrangement joins TRBV20-1 to TRBJ2-7; a possible D gene is TRBD2 (6 bases). V was trimmed by 2 bases and J by 7 bases, leaving 21 bases between them. CDR3 length: 15 residues. Per the germline V gene, CDR1 is DFQATT and CDR2 is SNEGSKA (reference sequence). The CDR3 coding sequence is TGCAGTGCTAGAAGGGGCGGGAATCGACGGGGGGAGCAGTACTTC. It is translated as CSARRGGNRRGEQYF.

The chain has TRBV29-1 and TRBJ2-6; TRBD1 or TRBD2 may be the D gene (6 bases each). CDR1 and CDR2 (germline): SQVTM, ANQGSEA. The V end lost 7 bases, the J end lost 0 bases, and 16 bases lay between the germline ends. The CDR3 contains 16 residues. This chain's CDR3 is CSATRDTDSGANVLTF. CDR3 nucleotides: TGCAGCGCTACGCGGGACACCGACTCTGGGGCCAACGTCCTGACTTTC. The full variable domain, completed using reference TRBV29-1 and TRBJ2-6, is SAVISQKPSRDICQRGTSLTIQCQVDSQVTMMFWYRQQPGQSLTLIATANQGSEATYESGFVIDKFPISRPNLTFSTLTVSNMSPEDSSIYLCSATRDTDSGANVLTFGAGSRLTVL.

J is TRBJ1-4 and V is TRBV6-6; 7 bases fit TRBD1. Germline CDR1 is MNHNY and CDR2 is SVGAGI (reference sequence). The CDR3 totals 15 residues. V shed 10 bases and J 4 bases; nucleotides not matched to a gene: 12. The CDR3 DNA is TGTGCCACCTACCTTAGGGGGCGACTTAATGAAAAACTGTTTTTT. The encoded protein is CATYLRGRLNEKLFF.

The genes are TRBV20-1 and TRBJ1-1; 7 nucleotides align to TRBD1. The CDR3 is 15 amino acids. Per the germline V gene, CDR1 is DFQATT and CDR2 is SNEGSKA (reference sequence). Unmatched junction bases numbered 11, after V lost 3 bases and J lost 4 bases. CDR3 in amino acids: CSAREVTGVLTEAFF. Here the CDR3 DNA reads TGCAGTGCTAGGGAAGTAACAGGGGTCCTCACTGAAGCTTTCTTT.

About this clonotype: The junction and the germline gene differ at one end; a read error may be behind it. The gene calls are TRBV27 and TRBJ1-6; possibly TRBD1 for D (5 bases). CDR3 size: 17 residues. Germline-derived CDR1 and CDR2 are MNHEY and SMNVEV (reference sequence). The CDR3 sequence is CACSHLRTKPGNSPLHF. CDR3 nucleotide sequence: TGTGCCTGCAGTCACTTGCGGACCAAACCAGGGAATTCACCCCTCCACTTT.

This clonotype turned up a few times. The chain is built from TRBV3-1 and TRBJ1-5; D unclear. The V and J ends lost 4 bases and 1 base respectively, with 14 bases between them. Germline-derived CDR1 and CDR2 are LGHDT and YNNKEL (reference sequence). This CDR3 has 16 residues. Here the CDR3 reads CASSPSFGASNQPQHF. CDR3 sequence (DNA): TGTGCCAGCAGCCCCTCCTTCGGCGCGAGCAATCAGCCCCAGCATTTT.

The chain has TRBV6-5 and TRBJ2-7; perhaps D is TRBD1 or TRBD2 (5 bases each). The V end lost 2 bases, the J end lost 10 bases, and 15 bases lay between the germline ends. The CDR3 covers 13 residues. The germline V gene has CDR1 MNHEY and CDR2 SVGAGI. The CDR3 nucleotides read TGTGCCAGCAGTTACGACGGGGCTTCCAATCAGTACTTC. It specifies CASSYDGASNQYF.

The chain joins TRBV7-9 to TRBJ1-2; 11 bases fit TRBD1. CDR1 is SEHNR and CDR2 is FQNEAQ in the germline V gene (reference sequence). Trimming removed 5 bases from V and 5 bases from J; junction bases left unmatched: 16. The CDR3 contains 18 residues. CDR3 nucleotides: TGTGCCAGCAGCCCCACTAGGTGGGGACAGGGGGTGGTGTATGGCTACACCTTC. As protein: CASSPTRWGQGVVYGYTF.

This clonotype was detected a few times. CDR3 nucleotides: TGCAGTGCCTCTAAGGGGGCGGGGGAGACCCAGTACTTC. Its translation is CSASKGAGETQYF. The chain combines TRBV20-1 with TRBJ2-5; perhaps TRBD1 as D (7 bases). Trimming took 6 bases from V and 5 from J, leaving 16 bases between them. CDR3 size: 13 residues. CDR1 is DFQATT and CDR2 is SNEGSKA in the germline V gene (reference sequence).

This clonotype was seen only a few times. This chain connects TRBV15 to TRBJ2-5, with 9 bases that match TRBD2. In germline, CDR1 is LNHNV, CDR2 YYDKDF (reference sequence). The length of the CDR3 is 16 residues. With 1 base clipped from V and 3 bases from J, the junction kept 6 bases outside the gene matches. The CDR3 sequence: CATSRGKTSGEETQYF. The CDR3 DNA reads TGTGCCACCAGCAGAGGCAAGACTAGCGGAGAAGAGACCCAGTACTTC.

The sample holds a few counts of this clonotype. This chain connects TRBV6-6 to TRBJ1-5; the D gene is possibly TRBD1 (6 bases). Germline-derived CDR1 and CDR2 are MNHNY and SVGAGI (reference sequence). Trimming removed 2 bases at V and 6 bases at J, with 11 bases between. This CDR3 has 14 amino acids. The CDR3 loop reads CASSYAGEGQPQHF. The DNA for the CDR3 is TGTGCCAGCAGTTACGCAGGGGAAGGTCAGCCCCAGCATTTT.

This clonotype occurred a few times. V usage is TRBV6-2 or TRBV6-3 and J usage is TRBJ2-1; D not certain. CDR3 length: 14 amino acids. V was pared by 9 bases and J by 2 bases, with 14 bases between. CDR1 and CDR2 (germline): MNHEY, SVGEGT. CDR3 region: CASTPGQTYNEQFF. CDR3 coding DNA: TGTGCCAGTACTCCGGGCCAAACCTACAATGAGCAGTTCTTC.

The chain couples TRBV7-2 to TRBJ2-3, with TRBD2 matching over 7 bases. J gave up 0 bases and V 8 bases, and 8 bases lay outside the gene matches. The CDR3 extends over 15 amino acids. The V gene's germline CDR1 is SGHTA and CDR2 FQGNSA. CDR3: CASGLGGWSTDTQYF. The CDR3 coding sequence is TGTGCCAGCGGGCTCGGGGGGTGGAGCACAGATACGCAGTATTTT.

About this clonotype itself: A junction end diverges from the germline sequence, so it may reflect a read error. The J gene is TRBJ1-6, the V gene TRBV11-2; 7 nucleotides line up with TRBD1. Germline V gene data show CDR1 as SGHAT and CDR2 as FQNNGV. The CDR3 totals 15 residues. CDR3 sequence reads: CASSRIRDSNSPPHF. In DNA form, the CDR3 reads TGTGCCAGCAGCCGAATACGGGACAGTAATTCACCCCCCCACTTT. The full variable domain, completed using reference TRBV11-2 and TRBJ1-6, is EAGVAQSPRYKIIEKRQSVAFWCNPISGHATLYWYQQILGQGPKLLIQFQNNGVVDDSQLPKDRFSAERLKGVDSTLKIQPAKLEDSAVYLCASSRIRDSNSPPHFGNGTRLTVT.

This clonotype was detected only a few times. V and J are TRBV6-5 and TRBJ2-1; 8 bases are shared with TRBD1. CDR1 MNHEY and CDR2 SVGAGI come from the germline V gene. Losses at the gene ends were 4 bases for V and 4 bases for J; bases not matched to a gene: 6. This CDR3 comprises 15 residues. The CDR3 DNA reads TGTGCCAGCAGTTTTGGACAGGGAGCTTACAATGAGCAGTTCTTC. This gives the protein CASSFGQGAYNEQFF.

V usage is TRBV5-1 and J usage is TRBJ2-7; 10 nucleotides align to TRBD2. CDR3 length equals 16 residues. J was trimmed by 5 bases and V by 0 bases; bases with no gene match: 8. The germline gives CDR1 SGHRS, CDR2 YFSETQ. CDR3 residues: CASSLGASGRNNEQYF. CDR3 sequence (DNA): TGCGCCAGCAGCTTGGGGGCTAGCGGGAGAAACAACGAGCAGTACTTC.

The chain carries TRBV2 and TRBJ1-2, with D tentatively TRBD1 (6 bases). The CDR3 consists of 12 residues. Germline CDR1 reads SNHLY; CDR2 reads FYNNEI. Trimming cost V 6 bases and J 8 bases, with 13 bases left between them. This CDR3 is CASRADSPGYTF. The CDR3 DNA reads as TGTGCCAGCAGGGCGGACAGTCCCGGCTACACCTTC.

CDR3 amino acids: CASSLDSGMWYF. For the CDR3, the DNA is TGTGCCAGCAGCTTAGATAGCGGGATGTGGTACTTC. This chain links TRBV7-2 with TRBJ2-7; 8 bases are a match to TRBD2. The germline gives CDR1 SGHTA, CDR2 FQGNSA. With V trimmed by 1 base and J by 12 bases, 5 bases remained unmatched. The CDR3 is 12 amino acids.

This clonotype showed up many times. The chain joins TRBV6-5 to TRBJ2-7; D might be TRBD1 (6 bases). V lost 6 bases and J lost 2, with 11 bases in between. CDR3 size: 13 residues. CDR1 and CDR2 from the germline V gene are MNHEY and SVGAGI. CDR3 amino acids: CASSRQEPYEQYF. The CDR3 DNA is TGTGCCAGCAGCCGACAGGAACCCTACGAGCAGTACTTC.